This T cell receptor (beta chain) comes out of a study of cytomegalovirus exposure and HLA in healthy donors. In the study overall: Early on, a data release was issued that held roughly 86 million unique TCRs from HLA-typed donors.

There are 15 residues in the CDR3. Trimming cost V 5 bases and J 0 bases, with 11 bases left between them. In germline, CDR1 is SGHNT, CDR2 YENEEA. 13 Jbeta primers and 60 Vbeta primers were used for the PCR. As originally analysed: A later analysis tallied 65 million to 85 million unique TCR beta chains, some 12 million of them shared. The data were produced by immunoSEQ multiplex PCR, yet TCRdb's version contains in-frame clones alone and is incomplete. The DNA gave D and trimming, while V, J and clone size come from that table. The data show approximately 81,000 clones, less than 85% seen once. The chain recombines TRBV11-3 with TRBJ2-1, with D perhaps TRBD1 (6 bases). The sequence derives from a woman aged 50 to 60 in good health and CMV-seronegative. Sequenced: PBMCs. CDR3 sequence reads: CASSLRQASYNEQFF. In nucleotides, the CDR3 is TGTGCCAGCAGCCTTCGACAGGCCTCCTACAATGAGCAGTTCTTC.